These 23 T cell receptor beta chains came from one sample sequenced in a study of blood T cell repertoires in COVID-19. Repertoires were generated with immunoSEQ multiplex PCR, while TCRdb's copy carries only in-frame clones and drops some. Of a few hundred thousand clones detected, around nine tenths appear once; the ten largest clones hold over 15%. The specimen sequenced was peripheral blood. The receptor source for this set is a man over 45 with COVID-19, enrolled during active disease.

The chain combines TRBV5-1 with TRBJ2-1, with 11 positions matching TRBD2. CDR3 size: 15 residues. Germline assignment: CDR1 SGHRS and CDR2 YFSETQ. J gave up 7 bases and V 1 base, and 4 bases lay outside the gene matches. CDR3 nucleotide sequence: TGCGCCAGCAGCTTGACTAGCGGGAGTACGAATGAGCAGTTCTTC. Translated: CASSLTSGSTNEQFF. Full variable domain (outside the CDR3, taken from reference TRBV5-1 and TRBJ2-1): KAGVTQTPRYLIKTRGQQVTLSCSPISGHRSVSWYQQTPGQGLQFLFEYFSETQRNKGNFPGRFSGRQFSNSRSEMNVSTLELGDSALYLCASSLTSGSTNEQFFGPGTRLTVL.

The rearrangement uses TRBV7-2 and TRBJ1-4, with TRBD1 matching 7 bases. Trimming at V came to 8 bases and at J to 7 bases, leaving 7 bases not matched to a gene. CDR1 and CDR2 from the germline V gene are SGHTA and FQGNSA. CDR3 size: 13 residues. CDR3 amino acids: CASGRQGTEKLFF. CDR3 bases: TGTGCCAGCGGCCGACAGGGAACTGAAAAACTGTTTTTT. Filled out from reference TRBV7-2 and TRBJ1-4, the complete variable domain reads GAGVSQSPSNKVTEKGKDVELRCDPISGHTALYWYRQSLGQGLEFLIYFQGNSAPDKSGLPSDRFSAERTGGSVSTLTIQRTQQEDSAVYLCASGRQGTEKLFFGSGTQLSVL.

This chain links TRBV11-2 with TRBJ2-7; perhaps TRBD1 as D (6 bases). Trimming pared 5 bases from V and 0 bases from J, leaving 11 bases between. Germline V gene sequence: CDR1 SGHAT, CDR2 FQNNGV. There are 14 residues in the CDR3. CDR3 DNA: TGTGCCAGCAGCCCGGGACACAGCTCCTACGAGCAGTACTTC. As protein: CASSPGHSSYEQYF. The full variable domain, in which reference TRBV11-2 and TRBJ2-7 provide the parts outside the CDR3, is EAGVAQSPRYKIIEKRQSVAFWCNPISGHATLYWYQQILGQGPKLLIQFQNNGVVDDSQLPKDRFSAERLKGVDSTLKIQPAKLEDSAVYLCASSPGHSSYEQYFGPGTRLTVT.

The rearrangement links TRBV19 to TRBJ1-6; 9 bases fit TRBD1. Germline-derived CDR1 and CDR2 are LNHDA and SQIVND (reference sequence). V was clipped by 5 bases and J by 3 bases; unmatched bases: 5. CDR3 length: 16 residues. CDR3 protein: CASSPDRGLYNSPLHF. The CDR3, as DNA: TGTGCCAGTAGTCCGGACAGGGGACTCTATAATTCACCCCTCCACTTT.

The chain combines TRBV23-1 with TRBJ1-3; D is undetermined. Being an ORF, TRBV23-1 has a function that is uncertain. This CDR3 comprises 16 residues. V was pared by 0 bases and J by 2 bases, with 11 bases between. The CDR3 loop reads CASSQSVQDPGNTIYF. The CDR3 bases are TGCGCCAGCAGTCAATCGGTTCAGGATCCTGGAAACACCATATATTTT.

This rearrangement joins TRBV7-9 to TRBJ1-2; 9 bases agree with TRBD1. CDR3 length: 13 residues. The germline gives CDR1 SEHNR, CDR2 FQNEAQ (reference sequence). J lost 4 bases, V lost 5 bases, and 2 bases had no gene match. The CDR3 loop reads CASSQDRGYGYTF. DNA for the CDR3: TGTGCCAGCAGCCAGGACAGGGGCTATGGCTACACCTTC.

This clone was seen just once. The chain links TRBV6-5 to TRBJ2-5; the D is unclear. The CDR3 length is 13 residues. Germline V gene sequence: CDR1 MNHEY, CDR2 SVGAGI. V was trimmed by 6 bases and J by 5 bases, leaving 13 bases between them. The CDR3 DNA is TGTGCCAGCAGAGCCCTCGTGTCGGAGACCCAGTACTTC. Translation gives CASRALVSETQYF.

The chain links TRBV14 to TRBJ2-7, with no clear D. Germline CDR1 and CDR2: SGHDN and FVKESK. The V gene lost 6 bases and the J gene lost 3 bases, with 6 bases spanning the gap. The CDR3 loop spans 11 amino acids. CDR3 sequence reads: CASSVGYEQYF. CDR3 in DNA: TGTGCCAGCAGTGTCGGCTACGAGCAGTACTTC.

The J gene is TRBJ2-5, the V gene TRBV4-2; D possibly corresponds to TRBD2 (5 bases). Trimming cost V 4 bases and J 1 base, with 13 bases left between them. CDR1 is LGHNA, CDR2 YNFKEQ, per germline. The CDR3 totals 15 residues. The CDR3 bases are TGTGCCAGCAGCCGAGACACTAGGCGCCAAGAGACCCAGTACTTC. As protein: CASSRDTRRQETQYF.

About this clone: This is likely a read error, given that the CDR3 carries no conserved phenylalanine or tryptophan at its end. No DNA is shown, since the ends of the CDR3 on it are uncertain; the CDR3 is the one TCRdb lists. The chain employs TRBV10-3 and TRBJ1-4; TRBD1, the D gene given by the table, was not confirmed from the DNA. The germline gives CDR1 ENHRY, CDR2 SYGVKD. A total of 10 residues make up the CDR3, ends included. CDR3 protein: CAISESTGRV.

V gene TRBV5-6 combines with J gene TRBJ2-7; D possibly corresponds to TRBD1 (5 bases). This CDR3 contains 15 residues. Trimming pared 1 base from V and 0 bases from J, leaving 11 bases between. The germline CDR1 and CDR2 sequences are SGHDT and YYEEEE. CDR3 amino acids: CASSLSSTGSYEQYF. As DNA, the CDR3 is TGTGCCAGCAGCTTGTCGTCAACAGGCTCCTACGAGCAGTACTTC.

The sample holds one count of this clone. Other nucleotide sequences from this sample produce the same CDR3. CDR3 sequence: CATSDPTGGHQPQHF. CDR3 DNA: TGTGCCACCAGTGACCCCACAGGGGGCCATCAGCCCCAGCATTTT. This rearrangement joins TRBV24-1 to TRBJ1-5; 9 bases are shared with TRBD1. The junction had 5 bases not matched to a gene; V was cut back by 4 bases and J by 5 bases. The CDR3 length is 15 residues. Germline V gene sequence: CDR1 KGHDR, CDR2 SFDVKD.

The chain uses TRBV29-1 and TRBJ1-2; possible D gene TRBD1, 6 bases. V lost 7 bases, J lost 4 bases, and 13 bases lay in between. This CDR3 comprises 12 residues. Germline values: CDR1 SQVTM, CDR2 ANQGSEA. The CDR3 nucleotides read TGCAGCGGGCTACAGGGCCCCTATGGCTACACCTTC. It is translated as CSGLQGPYGYTF.

This clone is a singleton in its sample. The rearrangement joins TRBV19 to TRBJ2-3, with a weak D call TRBD1 (6 bases). V was trimmed by 3 bases and J by 10 bases, leaving 17 bases between them. The CDR3 has 14 residues. CDR1 is LNHDA, CDR2 SQIVND, per germline (reference sequence). CDR3 amino acids: CASSIKITGSAQYF. DNA of the CDR3: TGTGCCAGTAGTATCAAAATAACAGGGTCTGCGCAGTATTTT.

The chain recombines TRBV19 with TRBJ1-1, with D possibly matching TRBD1 (5 bases). V dropped 3 bases and J dropped 3 bases, with 14 bases sitting between them. The germline V gene has CDR1 LNHDA and CDR2 SQIVND (reference sequence). This CDR3 is 15 amino acids long. The CDR3 DNA reads TGTGCCAGTAGTATCTACAGGTCCAGGGACACTGAAGCTTTCTTT. Its translation is CASSIYRSRDTEAFF.

The CDR3 bases are TGTGCCAGCAGCTCGGCGGGCGAGACCCAGTACTTC. Amino acids: CASSSAGETQYF. The V gene is TRBV5-4, the J gene TRBJ2-5, with D possibly being TRBD2 (5 bases). The CDR3 is 12 amino acids. CDR1 and CDR2 from the germline V gene are SGHNT and YYREEE (reference sequence). V dropped 3 bases and J dropped 5 bases, with 8 bases sitting between them.

This clone was counted between two and nine times. The J gene is TRBJ1-4, the V gene TRBV7-2, with D perhaps matching TRBD1 (5 bases). The V end lost 4 bases, the J end lost 4 bases, and 10 bases lay between the germline ends. This CDR3 is built from 14 residues. In germline, CDR1 is SGHTA, CDR2 FQGNSA. The CDR3 protein is CASSSNRLNEKLFF. For the CDR3, the DNA is TGTGCCAGCAGCTCAAACAGGCTTAATGAAAAACTGTTTTTT.

The chain uses TRBV4-2 and TRBJ2-1, with 12 bases identical to TRBD2. V was pared by 2 bases and J by 7 bases, with 6 bases of the junction left unmatched. Germline-derived CDR1 and CDR2 are LGHNA and YNFKEQ. CDR3 length: 16 amino acids. The CDR3 loop reads CASSQPGTSGWNEQFF. Here the CDR3 DNA reads TGTGCCAGCAGCCAACCCGGGACTAGCGGGTGGAATGAGCAGTTCTTC.

The rearrangement joins TRBV11-2 to TRBJ2-1, with D maybe TRBD1 (6 bases). The germline gives CDR1 SGHAT, CDR2 FQNNGV. The V end lost 3 bases, the J end lost 4 bases, and 13 bases lay between the germline ends. This CDR3 contains 15 residues. The CDR3 here is CASSLIQGRYNEQFF. The CDR3 DNA is TGTGCCAGCAGCTTGATACAGGGTAGATACAATGAGCAGTTCTTC. The entire variable domain, with the rest obtained from reference TRBV11-2 and TRBJ2-1, is as follows: EAGVAQSPRYKIIEKRQSVAFWCNPISGHATLYWYQQILGQGPKLLIQFQNNGVVDDSQLPKDRFSAERLKGVDSTLKIQPAKLEDSAVYLCASSLIQGRYNEQFFGPGTRLTVL.

The rearrangement uses TRBV11-2 and TRBJ2-3; TRBD1 matches at 10 bases. J gave up 3 bases and V 5 bases, and 5 bases lay outside the gene matches. Germline CDR1 reads SGHAT; CDR2 reads FQNNGV. This CDR3 has 15 residues. The CDR3 sequence is CASSIGGQGTDTQYF. Here the CDR3 DNA reads TGTGCCAGCAGCATTGGGGGACAGGGGACAGATACGCAGTATTTT. Using reference TRBV11-2 and TRBJ2-3 for the parts outside the CDR3, the full variable domain is EAGVAQSPRYKIIEKRQSVAFWCNPISGHATLYWYQQILGQGPKLLIQFQNNGVVDDSQLPKDRFSAERLKGVDSTLKIQPAKLEDSAVYLCASSIGGQGTDTQYFGPGTRLTVL.

This chain connects TRBV30 to TRBJ1-4; D gene unclear. This CDR3 comprises 15 residues. The germline V gene has CDR1 GTSNPN and CDR2 SVGIG (reference sequence). V gave up 3 bases and J gave up 0 bases, with 11 bases separating them. The CDR3 nucleotides read TGTGCCTGGAGCGCACTGTCGGCAACTAATGAAAAACTGTTTTTT. Its translation: CAWSALSATNEKLFF.

The gene calls are TRBV18 and TRBJ2-5, with TRBD2 as a possible D gene (5 bases). The ends were cut back, 1 base at V and 1 base at J, with 10 bases in the middle. The CDR3 is 15 residues long. Per germline, CDR1 KGHSH and CDR2 LQKENI. In nucleotides, the CDR3 is TGTGCCAGCTCACCACGGAGGCAGCCCCAAGAGACCCAGTACTTC. This encodes CASSPRRQPQETQYF.

This sequence joins TRBV30 and TRBJ2-5; 7 positions match TRBD2. Germline values: CDR1 GTSNPN, CDR2 SVGIG (reference sequence). CDR3 length equals 15 residues. V gave up 3 bases and J gave up 4 bases; unmatched junction bases: 11. CDR3 amino acids: CAWRGGTVQGETQYF. The CDR3 nucleotides read TGTGCCTGGAGGGGGGGGACGGTCCAGGGAGAGACCCAGTACTTC.